The clone carrying this T cell receptor beta chain appeared a few times. There are 15 residues in the CDR3. The V segment lost 3 bases and the J segment 4 bases; nucleotides outside the gene matches: 8. In germline, CDR1 is SGHAT, CDR2 FQDESV (reference sequence). The data derive from a study of blood T cell repertoires in COVID-19. Clones were read by immunoSEQ multiplex PCR, and TCRdb kept only the in-frame ones, dropping some. The sample holds about 140,000 clones, approximately 84% seen once. This receptor was obtained from a woman in her fifties or sixties with acute or convalescent COVID-19. The chain employs TRBV11-1 and TRBJ1-1; 7 bases align to TRBD1. The sequenced sample was peripheral blood. The CDR3 protein is CASSFSDRLATEAFF. Written as DNA, the CDR3 is TGTGCCAGCAGCTTCTCGGACAGGTTGGCCACTGAAGCTTTCTTT.